These 5 T cell receptor beta chains were all obtained from the same sample, sequenced in a study of T cells in Graves' hyperthyroidism and ophthalmopathy. Amplification of TCR beta CDR3 regions was performed using RNA transcripts as template. RT-PCR in the first round (using the HTBI primer set) targeted the TCR CDR3. Each CDR3 protein gets one entry after TCRdb re-called the multiplex PCR reads with MiXCR. The table lists approximately 200,000 distinct CDR3 sequences, about a sixth of them singletons, with 44% in the top ten. The sequencing sample was made of blood. All receptors come from a man aged 40-49 years with Graves' hyperthyroidism.

The chain links TRBV6-1 to TRBJ1-1; weak D call: TRBD1 (5 bases). CDR3 length: 15 residues. V lost 5 bases and J lost 3, with 16 bases in between. From germline, CDR1 is MNHNS and CDR2 SASEGT. This CDR3 is CASSQQAPSDTEAFF. The CDR3 nucleotides read TGTGCCAGCAGTCAACAGGCACCCTCGGACACTGAAGCTTTCTTT.

This clonotype has more than one count but fewer than ten. The chain recombines TRBV15 with TRBJ2-3, with D possibly TRBD2 on 5 matching bases. This CDR3 has 13 residues. Germline V lookup: CDR1 LNHNV, CDR2 YYDKDF (reference sequence). The V and J ends lost 4 bases and 10 bases respectively, with 15 bases between them. The CDR3 DNA sequence: TGTGCCACCAGCACGGACCCGACGGAGGCGCAGTATTTT. It codes for CATSTDPTEAQYF.

This clonotype was seen at least ten times. The junction differs from germline at one of its ends, possibly a read error. The gene calls are TRBV7-7 and TRBJ2-3, with a possible D match to TRBD2 (5 bases). This CDR3 is 14 amino acids long. Germline V CDR1 and CDR2: SSHAT, FNYEAQ (reference sequence). CDR3 nucleotide sequence: TGTGCTAGCAGGCAAACTAGTACCACAGATACGCAGTATTTT. Encoded protein: CASRQTSTTDTQYF.

The J gene is TRBJ2-7, the V gene TRBV10-1; either TRBD1 or TRBD2 may fit D (5 bases each). The ends were cut back, 3 bases at V and 3 bases at J, with 15 bases in the middle. Germline V CDR1 and CDR2: WNHNN, SYGVQD (reference sequence). The CDR3 totals 15 residues. The chain's CDR3 is CASSDGALGFYEQYF. The CDR3 DNA reads TGCGCCAGCAGTGACGGGGCTCTAGGGTTCTACGAGCAGTACTTC.

Ten or more counts support this clonotype. The V call is TRBV27, the J call TRBJ2-2; TRBD2 aligns across 7 bases. Losses at the gene ends were 5 bases for V and 7 bases for J; bases not matched to a gene: 4. Germline V gene lookup returns CDR1 MNHEY and CDR2 SMNVEV (reference sequence). The CDR3 sequence is 13 residues long. CDR3 bases: TGTGCCAGCAGTCGACTAGCCCACGGGGAGCTGTTTTTT. It encodes CASSRLAHGELFF.